This T cell receptor beta chain originates from a study of blood T cell repertoires in COVID-19. Study as a whole: Material from acute and convalescent COVID-19 was sourced from the United States, Italy and Spain. The cDNA or gDNA used as material had been derived from T cells, B-cell-depleted T cells, or PBMCs.

V was clipped by 6 bases and J by 2 bases; unmatched bases: 16. CDR1 MNHEY and CDR2 SVGEGT come from the germline V gene. The CDR3 is made up of 17 amino acids. TCRdb keeps only in-frame clones here, not all; method: immunoSEQ multiplex PCR. The sample carries 200,000 to 250,000 clones, roughly 80% recorded once. The TCR was taken from a woman of 80 years or more with COVID-19, enrolled during active disease. V and J are TRBV6-2 or TRBV6-3 and TRBJ2-7; 7 nucleotides agree with TRBD1. The sample taken for sequencing was peripheral blood. CDR3 sequence reads: CASSPRRWDRKAYEQYF. CDR3 coding DNA: TGTGCCAGCAGCCCCCGCCGGTGGGACAGAAAGGCCTACGAGCAGTACTTC.